This section outlines one T cell receptor (beta chain) sequence together with its context. The sample is drawn from a study of cytomegalovirus exposure and HLA in healthy donors. The CDR3 loop spans 14 amino acids. The V gene lost 2 bases and the J gene lost 3 bases, with 12 bases spanning the gap. The germline gives CDR1 SGHNT, CDR2 YYREEE (reference sequence). PCR primers comprised 60 Vbeta and 13 Jbeta primers. Method: immunoSEQ multiplex PCR; TCRdb's copy keeps in-frame clones and lacks some. The listing contains more than 40,000 clones. Sequenced sample: PBMCs. The gene calls are TRBV5-4 and TRBJ2-7, with D maybe TRBD1 (5 bases). The sequence was collected from a woman in her thirties or forties in good health and CMV-seronegative. The CDR3 is CASSFETARYEQYF. CDR3 in DNA: TGTGCCAGCAGCTTTGAGACAGCCCGCTACGAGCAGTACTTC.